This TCR beta chain was obtained from a study of CD8 T cells in ankylosing spondylitis. MiXCR was run by TCRdb on the 5' RACE reads, yielding one entry per CDR3 protein. Of 200,000 to 250,000 distinct CDR3 sequences detected, under 30% appear once; the ten largest clones hold around 6.3%. V was cut by 2 bases and J by 6 bases, with 5 bases left in between. CDR3 length: 11 amino acids. Germline CDR1 is MNHEY and CDR2 is SVGAGI. About this clonotype itself: Its target is not known.

Broader study findings: Clones that were linked to disease were CD8+ and were relatively rare in peripheral blood. Disease-linked clones reportedly showed significant enrichment in matched ankylosing spondylitis synovial fluid.

The sequence was obtained from a male donor with ankylosing spondylitis or in good health (not recorded which). This chain links TRBV6-5 with TRBJ2-7; D unclear. Sample: blood, either unsorted or a sorted T cell fraction (not recorded which). CDR3 amino acids: CASSYRAEQYF. In DNA, the CDR3 is TGTGCCAGCAGTTACCGGGCCGAGCAGTACTTC.